The clone carrying this T cell receptor (beta chain) was recorded a few times. No antigen is known for it. This sample stems from a study of T cell repertoires in cytomegalovirus infection. Study-level findings and limits: HLA-C-restricted CMV-specific TCR beta clonotypes prevailed in the ex vivo response.

TCRdb recomputed calls from the reads with MiXCR, one row per CDR3 protein. Among hundreds of thousands of distinct CDR3 sequences listed, more than 8% were seen once. CDR3 size: 15 residues. The V gene lost 5 bases and the J gene lost 0 bases, with 13 bases spanning the gap. The germline V gene has CDR1 DFQATT and CDR2 SNEGSKA (reference sequence). Specimen: PBMCs. The chain carries TRBV20-1 and TRBJ2-2, with D tentatively TRBD2 (5 bases). The source is a human donor in good health (CMV status not recorded). Some clones in this sample may be carry-over from other donors' samples. The CDR3 loop reads CSAPLALSNTGELFF. The CDR3 DNA follows: TGCAGTGCTCCCTTAGCGTTATCGAACACCGGGGAGCTGTTTTTT.